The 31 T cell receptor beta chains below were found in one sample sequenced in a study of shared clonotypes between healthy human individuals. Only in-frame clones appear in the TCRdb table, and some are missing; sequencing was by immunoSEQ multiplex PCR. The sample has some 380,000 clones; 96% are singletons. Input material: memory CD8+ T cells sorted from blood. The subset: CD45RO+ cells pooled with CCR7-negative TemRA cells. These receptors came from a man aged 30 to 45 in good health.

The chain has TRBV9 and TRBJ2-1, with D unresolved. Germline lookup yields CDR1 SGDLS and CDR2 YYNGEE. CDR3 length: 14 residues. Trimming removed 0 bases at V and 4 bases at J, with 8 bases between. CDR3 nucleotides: TGTGCCAGCAGCGTAGAGGCGGAGTACAATGAGCAGTTCTTC. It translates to CASSVEAEYNEQFF.

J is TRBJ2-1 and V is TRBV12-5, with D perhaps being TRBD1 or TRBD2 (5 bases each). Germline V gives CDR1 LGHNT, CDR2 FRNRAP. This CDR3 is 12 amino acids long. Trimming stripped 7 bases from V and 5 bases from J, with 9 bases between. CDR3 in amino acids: CASVGGHNEQFF. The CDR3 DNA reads TGTGCTAGTGTTGGGGGTCACAATGAGCAGTTCTTC.

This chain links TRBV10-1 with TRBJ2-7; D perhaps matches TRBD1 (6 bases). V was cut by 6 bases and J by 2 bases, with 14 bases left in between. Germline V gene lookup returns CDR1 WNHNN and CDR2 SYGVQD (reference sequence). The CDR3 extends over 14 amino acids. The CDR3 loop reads CASSPTGPTYEQYF. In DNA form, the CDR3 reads TGCGCCAGCAGCCCCACAGGGCCCACCTACGAGCAGTACTTC.

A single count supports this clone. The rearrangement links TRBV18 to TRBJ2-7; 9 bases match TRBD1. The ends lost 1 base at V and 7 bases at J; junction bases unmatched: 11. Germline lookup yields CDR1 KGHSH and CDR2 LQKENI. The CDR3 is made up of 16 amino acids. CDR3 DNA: TGTGCCAGCTCACCACTTCCGGGACAGGGTCTTTGGGAGCAGTACTTC. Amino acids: CASSPLPGQGLWEQYF.

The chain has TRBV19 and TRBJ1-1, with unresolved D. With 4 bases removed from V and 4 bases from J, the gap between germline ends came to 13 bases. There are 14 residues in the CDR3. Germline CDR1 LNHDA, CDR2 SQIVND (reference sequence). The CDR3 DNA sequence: TGTGCCAGTAGTAAGTTAGGGATGGCCACTGAAGCTTTCTTT. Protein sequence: CASSKLGMATEAFF.

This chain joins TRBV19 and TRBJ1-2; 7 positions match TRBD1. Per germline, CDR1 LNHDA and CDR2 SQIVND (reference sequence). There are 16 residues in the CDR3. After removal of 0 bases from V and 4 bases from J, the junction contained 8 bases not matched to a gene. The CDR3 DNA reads TGTGCCAGTAGTATAGATCTATTCGGACAGGTCTATGGCTACACCTTC. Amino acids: CASSIDLFGQVYGYTF. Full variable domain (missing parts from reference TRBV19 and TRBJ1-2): DGGITQSPKYLFRKEGQNVTLSCEQNLNHDAMYWYRQDPGQGLRLIYYSQIVNDFQKGDIAEGYSVSREKKESFPLTVTSAQKNPTAFYLCASSIDLFGQVYGYTFGSGTRLTVV.

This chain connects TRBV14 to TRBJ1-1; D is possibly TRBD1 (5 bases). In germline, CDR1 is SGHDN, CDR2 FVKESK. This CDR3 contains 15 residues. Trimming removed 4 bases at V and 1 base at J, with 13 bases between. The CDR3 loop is CASSRRAGGNTEAFF. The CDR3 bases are TGTGCCAGCAGCCGAAGGGCCGGGGGGAACACTGAAGCTTTCTTT.

Here the CDR3 DNA reads TGTGCCAGCAGTTTCTCCACCCCGAACACCGGGGAGCTGTTTTTT. Its translation is CASSFSTPNTGELFF. The J gene is TRBJ2-2, the V gene TRBV28; D gene ambiguous. The V gene's germline CDR1 is MDHEN and CDR2 SYDVKM. Trimming left V 3 bases short and J 0 bases short, with 8 bases between. CDR3 size: 15 residues.

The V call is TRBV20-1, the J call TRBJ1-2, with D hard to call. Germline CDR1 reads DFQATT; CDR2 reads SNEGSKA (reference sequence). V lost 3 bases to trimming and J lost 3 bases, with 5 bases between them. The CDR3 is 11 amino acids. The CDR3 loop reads CSASIDYGYTF. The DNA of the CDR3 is TGCAGTGCTAGTATCGACTATGGCTACACCTTC.

The CDR3: CASSLTGELEQYF. DNA for the CDR3: TGTGCCAGCAGTTTAACGGGGGAGCTCGAGCAGTACTTC. The chain carries TRBV28 and TRBJ2-7; TRBD2 might be the D (6 bases). V was pared by 2 bases and J by 6 bases, with 11 bases between. CDR3 length equals 13 residues. CDR1 is MDHEN, CDR2 SYDVKM, per germline.

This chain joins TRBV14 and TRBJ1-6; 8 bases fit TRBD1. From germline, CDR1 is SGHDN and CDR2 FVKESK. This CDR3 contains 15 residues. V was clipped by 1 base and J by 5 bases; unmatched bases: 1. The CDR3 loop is CASSQGTGHNSPLHF. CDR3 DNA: TGTGCCAGCAGCCAAGGGACAGGGCATAATTCACCCCTCCACTTT.

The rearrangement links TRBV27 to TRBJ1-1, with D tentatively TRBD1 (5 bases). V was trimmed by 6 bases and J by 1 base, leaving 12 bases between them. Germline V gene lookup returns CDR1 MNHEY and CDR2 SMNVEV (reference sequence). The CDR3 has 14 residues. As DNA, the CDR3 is TGTGCCAGCAGCCGTGGGGGGTCGAACACTGAAGCTTTCTTT. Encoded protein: CASSRGGSNTEAFF.

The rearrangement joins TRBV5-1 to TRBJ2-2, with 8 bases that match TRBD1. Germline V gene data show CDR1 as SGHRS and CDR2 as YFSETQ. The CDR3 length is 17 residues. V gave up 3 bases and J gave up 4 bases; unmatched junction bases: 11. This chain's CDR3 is CASSYGYYTGGTGELFF. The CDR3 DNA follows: TGCGCCAGCAGCTACGGATATTACACAGGGGGCACCGGGGAGCTGTTTTTT.

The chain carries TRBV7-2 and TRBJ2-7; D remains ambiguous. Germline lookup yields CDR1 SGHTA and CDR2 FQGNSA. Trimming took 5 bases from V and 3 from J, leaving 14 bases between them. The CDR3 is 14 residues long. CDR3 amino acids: CASSGSRKGYEQYF. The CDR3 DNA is TGTGCCAGCAGCGGGTCCCGCAAGGGCTACGAGCAGTACTTC.

The CDR3 loop is CASSGGDTYEQYF. The CDR3 nucleotides are TGTGCCAGCAGCGGTGGGGACACCTACGAGCAGTACTTC. The genes are TRBV21-1 and TRBJ2-7; no check of the table's D call, TRBD1, against the DNA was made. TRBV21-1 is recorded as a pseudogene. This CDR3 is 13 amino acids long.

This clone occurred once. This chain's CDR3 is CASSLTRSDTQYF. The CDR3 coding sequence is TGTGCCAGCAGCTTAACGAGGTCAGATACGCAGTATTTT. The rearrangement uses TRBV11-2 and TRBJ2-3, with D hard to call. The V end was cut by 2 bases, the J end by 4 bases, with 7 bases between. The germline V gene encodes CDR1 SGHAT and CDR2 FQNNGV. CDR3 length equals 13 residues.

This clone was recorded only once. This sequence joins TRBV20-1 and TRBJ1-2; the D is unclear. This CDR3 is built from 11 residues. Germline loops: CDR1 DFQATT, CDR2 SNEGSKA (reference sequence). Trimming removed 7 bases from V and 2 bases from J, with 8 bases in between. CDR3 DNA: TGCAGTGTTGGACCGAACTATGGCTACACCTTC. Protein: CSVGPNYGYTF.

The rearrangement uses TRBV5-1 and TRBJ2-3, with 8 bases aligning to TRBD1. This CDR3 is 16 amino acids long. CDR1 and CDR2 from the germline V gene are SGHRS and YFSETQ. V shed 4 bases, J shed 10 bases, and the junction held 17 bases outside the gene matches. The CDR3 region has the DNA TGCGCCAGCAGCCGCGGACAGGGAATGGCTAGAAAGGCGCAGTATTTT. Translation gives CASSRGQGMARKAQYF.

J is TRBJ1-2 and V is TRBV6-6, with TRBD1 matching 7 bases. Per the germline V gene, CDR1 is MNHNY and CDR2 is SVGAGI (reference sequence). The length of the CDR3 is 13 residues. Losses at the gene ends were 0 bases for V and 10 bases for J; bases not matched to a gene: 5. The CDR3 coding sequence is TGTGCCAGCAGTTACTCGAGGGGACAGACCTACACCTTC. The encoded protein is CASSYSRGQTYTF.

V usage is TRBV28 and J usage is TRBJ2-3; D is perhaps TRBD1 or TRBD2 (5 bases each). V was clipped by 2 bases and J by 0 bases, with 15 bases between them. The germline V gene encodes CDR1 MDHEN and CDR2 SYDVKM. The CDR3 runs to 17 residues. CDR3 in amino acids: CASSLRWGSSSTDTQYF. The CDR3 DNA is TGTGCCAGCAGTTTACGGTGGGGGTCATCTAGCACAGATACGCAGTATTTT.

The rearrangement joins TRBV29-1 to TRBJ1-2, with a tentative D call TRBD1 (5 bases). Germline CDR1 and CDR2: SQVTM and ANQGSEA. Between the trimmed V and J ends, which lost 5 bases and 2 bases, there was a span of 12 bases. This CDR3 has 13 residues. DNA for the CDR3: TGCAGCGTTTCGGGGCGGGCCAACTATGGCTACACCTTC. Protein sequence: CSVSGRANYGYTF.

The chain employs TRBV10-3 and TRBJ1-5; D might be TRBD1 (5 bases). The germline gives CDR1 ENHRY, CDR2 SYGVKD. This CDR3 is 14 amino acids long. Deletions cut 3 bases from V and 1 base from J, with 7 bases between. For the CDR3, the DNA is TGTGCCATCAGTGACAGGGACAGCAATCAGCCCCAGCATTTT. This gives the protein CAISDRDSNQPQHF.

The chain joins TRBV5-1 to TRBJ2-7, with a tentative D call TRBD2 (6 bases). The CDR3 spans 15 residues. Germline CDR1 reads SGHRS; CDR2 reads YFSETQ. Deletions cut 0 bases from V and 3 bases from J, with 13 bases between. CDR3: CASSLAVAANYEQYF. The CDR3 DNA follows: TGCGCCAGCAGCTTGGCAGTAGCGGCTAACTACGAGCAGTACTTC. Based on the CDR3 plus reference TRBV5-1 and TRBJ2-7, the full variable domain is KAGVTQTPRYLIKTRGQQVTLSCSPISGHRSVSWYQQTPGQGLQFLFEYFSETQRNKGNFPGRFSGRQFSNSRSEMNVSTLELGDSALYLCASSLAVAANYEQYFGPGTRLTVT.

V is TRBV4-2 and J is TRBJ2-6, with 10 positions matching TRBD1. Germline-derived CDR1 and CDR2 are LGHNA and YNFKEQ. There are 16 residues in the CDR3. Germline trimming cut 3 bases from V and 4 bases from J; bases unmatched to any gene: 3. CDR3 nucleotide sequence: TGTGCCAGCAGCCATGGGACAGGGGTCGGGGCCAACGTCCTGACTTTC. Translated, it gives CASSHGTGVGANVLTF.

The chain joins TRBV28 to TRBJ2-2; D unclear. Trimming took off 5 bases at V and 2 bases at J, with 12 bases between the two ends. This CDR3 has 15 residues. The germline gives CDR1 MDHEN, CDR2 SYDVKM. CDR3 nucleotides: TGTGCCAGCAGTCCCACTCATGCCAACACCGGGGAGCTGTTTTTT. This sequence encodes CASSPTHANTGELFF.

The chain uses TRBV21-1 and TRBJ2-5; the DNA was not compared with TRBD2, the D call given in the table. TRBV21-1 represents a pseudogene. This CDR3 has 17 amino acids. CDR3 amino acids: CASSKKTSGRTQETQYF. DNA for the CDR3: TGTGCCAGCAGCAAAAAGACTAGCGGGAGGACCCAAGAGACCCAGTACTTC.

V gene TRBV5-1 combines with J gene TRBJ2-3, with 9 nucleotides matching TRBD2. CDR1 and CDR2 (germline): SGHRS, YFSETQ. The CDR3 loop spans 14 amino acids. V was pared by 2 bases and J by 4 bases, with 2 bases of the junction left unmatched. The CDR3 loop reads CASSFAGGADTQYF. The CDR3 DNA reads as TGCGCCAGCAGCTTTGCGGGAGGGGCAGATACGCAGTATTTT.

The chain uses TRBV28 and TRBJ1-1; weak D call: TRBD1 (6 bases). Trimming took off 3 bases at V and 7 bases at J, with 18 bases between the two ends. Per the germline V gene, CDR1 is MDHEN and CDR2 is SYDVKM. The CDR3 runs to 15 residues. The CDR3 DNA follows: TGTGCCAGCAGTTTGTGGGCGGACAGAGGGAATGAAGCTTTCTTT. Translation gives CASSLWADRGNEAFF.

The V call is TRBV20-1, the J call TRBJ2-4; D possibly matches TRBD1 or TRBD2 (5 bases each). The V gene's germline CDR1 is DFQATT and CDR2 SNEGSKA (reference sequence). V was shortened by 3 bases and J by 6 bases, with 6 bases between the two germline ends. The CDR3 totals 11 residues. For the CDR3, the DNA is TGCAGTGCTAGTGGGGGAAACATTCAGTACTTC. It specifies CSASGGNIQYF.

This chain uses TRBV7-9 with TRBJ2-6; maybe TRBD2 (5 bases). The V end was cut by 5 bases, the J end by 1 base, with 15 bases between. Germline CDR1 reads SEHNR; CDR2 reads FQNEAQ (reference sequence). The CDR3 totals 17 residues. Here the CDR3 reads CASSAIDWTSGANVLTF. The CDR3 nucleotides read TGTGCCAGCAGCGCGATCGATTGGACTTCTGGGGCCAACGTCCTGACTTTC.

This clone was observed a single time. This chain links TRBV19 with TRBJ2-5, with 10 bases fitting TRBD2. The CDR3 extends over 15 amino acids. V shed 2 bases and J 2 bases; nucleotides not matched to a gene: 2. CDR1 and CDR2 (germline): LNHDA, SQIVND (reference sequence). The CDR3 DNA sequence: TGTGCCAGTAGTATATATAGCGGGAGGCAAGAGACCCAGTACTTC. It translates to CASSIYSGRQETQYF.